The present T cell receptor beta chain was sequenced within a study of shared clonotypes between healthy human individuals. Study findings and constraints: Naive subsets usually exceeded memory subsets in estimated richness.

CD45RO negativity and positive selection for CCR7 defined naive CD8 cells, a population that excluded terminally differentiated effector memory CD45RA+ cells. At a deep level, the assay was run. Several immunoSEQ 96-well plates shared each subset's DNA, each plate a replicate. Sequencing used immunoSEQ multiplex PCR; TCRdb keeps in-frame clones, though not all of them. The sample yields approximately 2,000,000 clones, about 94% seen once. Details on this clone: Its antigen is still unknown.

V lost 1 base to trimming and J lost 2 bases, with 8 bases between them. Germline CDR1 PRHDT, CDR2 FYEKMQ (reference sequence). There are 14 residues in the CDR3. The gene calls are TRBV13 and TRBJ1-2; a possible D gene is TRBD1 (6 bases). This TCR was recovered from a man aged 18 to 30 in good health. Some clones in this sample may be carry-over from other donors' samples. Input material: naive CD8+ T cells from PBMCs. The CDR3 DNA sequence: TGTGCCAGCAGCTTAGCCAGGGGCAACTATGGCTACACCTTC. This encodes CASSLARGNYGYTF.